This TCR beta chain was recorded in a study of T cell responses to AZD1222 COVID-19 vaccine. Overall study results and limits: Dominant CD4 TCR responses targeted spike regions 160-218 and 743-854. Unmutated regions of variants are reportedly targeted by nearly half of spike-specific TCRs. Among the donors, most were white British and more were female, and clonal diversity was possibly underestimated.

The germline CDR1 and CDR2 sequences are SGHVS and FNYEAQ. Trimming took off 5 bases at V and 5 bases at J, with 14 bases between the two ends. The CDR3 runs 14 residues. Produced via immunoSEQ multiplex PCR; TCRdb's table is partial and in-frame only. This table holds 150,000 or so clones, about 88% found once. As regards this clone: Antigen: not known.

This chain links TRBV7-6 with TRBJ2-3, with a weak D call TRBD2 (5 bases). Sequenced here: peripheral blood, sampled on day 0 of AZD1222 vaccination. The sequence came from an adult in good health. CDR3 nucleotide sequence: TGTGCCAGCAGCCTCCTCACTAGGGAAGATACGCAGTATTTT. As protein: CASSLLTREDTQYF.